A single sample gave rise to the 21 T cell receptor beta chains below, sequenced in a study of post-analysis software for immune sequencing data. Study conclusions and caveats: With TRBV5-6, TRBV5-1 and TRBV20-1 included, about 5 TRBV segments were more frequent in patients than in controls.

No antigen has been assigned to these receptors. Presence of unique molecular identifiers characterized the TCR beta cDNA libraries. TCRdb processed the PCR reads anew with MiXCR; each CDR3 protein has one entry. Of 180,000 or so distinct CDR3 sequences listed, roughly 30% are singletons. The specimen was blood. The receptors were gathered from a girl under 18 with multiple sclerosis.

This clonotype was seen repeatedly, ten times or more. The chain has TRBV5-1 and TRBJ2-7; perhaps TRBD1 as D (6 bases). Trimming removed 4 bases at V and 3 bases at J, with 14 bases between. The CDR3 sequence is 14 residues long. The germline V gene has CDR1 SGHRS and CDR2 YFSETQ. CDR3 bases: TGCGCCAGCAGCCCCGGGACAACTGGCTACGAGCAGTACTTC. Translation: CASSPGTTGYEQYF.

This clonotype was picked up many times. The chain couples TRBV7-2 to TRBJ1-1; tentatively, D is TRBD1 (5 bases). Trimming removed 4 bases at V and 6 bases at J, with 9 bases between. Germline-derived CDR1 and CDR2 are SGHTA and FQGNSA. There are 12 residues in the CDR3. The CDR3 sequence: CASSSGSAEAFF. DNA of the CDR3: TGTGCCAGCAGCTCAGGGTCCGCTGAAGCTTTCTTT. Filled out from reference TRBV7-2 and TRBJ1-1, the complete variable domain reads GAGVSQSPSNKVTEKGKDVELRCDPISGHTALYWYRQSLGQGLEFLIYFQGNSAPDKSGLPSDRFSAERTGGSVSTLTIQRTQQEDSAVYLCASSSGSAEAFFGQGTRLTVV.

This clonotype has only a few counts. The V and J genes are TRBV2 and TRBJ1-4; no firm D call. Trimming took 6 bases from V and 0 from J, leaving 8 bases between them. The CDR3 runs 14 residues. Germline V CDR1 and CDR2: SNHLY, FYNNEI. The CDR3 DNA sequence: TGTGCCAGCAGATTAGGATCAACTAATGAAAAACTGTTTTTT. Translated, it gives CASRLGSTNEKLFF.

This clonotype was detected only a few times. V usage is TRBV28 and J usage is TRBJ2-1; D gene uncertain. V was cut by 7 bases and J by 7 bases, with 8 bases left in between. The germline CDR1 and CDR2 sequences are MDHEN and SYDVKM. CDR3 size: 11 residues. CDR3 loop: CASTGLNEQFF. Written as DNA, the CDR3 is TGTGCCAGCACAGGCCTAAATGAGCAGTTCTTC.

This clonotype has a count of ten or more. This chain joins TRBV12-3 or TRBV12-4 and TRBJ2-7; D is unclear. The CDR3 is 12 residues long. Trimming pared 5 bases from V and 2 bases from J, leaving 7 bases between. The CDR3 bases are TGTGCCAGCAGTCCGACTGCCTACGAGCAGTACTTC. Encoded protein: CASSPTAYEQYF.

For this clonotype: A much larger clone lies one base from this, so it may be a read error. CDR3 bases: TGTGCCAGCAGCCAAGAATTGGGACTAGTGGGGGATGAGCAGTTCTTC. This encodes CASSQELGLVGDEQFF. The J gene is TRBJ2-1, the V gene TRBV14; 8 nucleotides line up with TRBD2. The CDR3 is 16 residues long. V shed 0 bases and J 8 bases; nucleotides not matched to a gene: 9. Germline V CDR1 and CDR2: SGHDN, FVKESK.

Ten or more counts support this clonotype. V is TRBV5-1 and J is TRBJ2-7, with D possibly matching TRBD2 (6 bases). V dropped 0 bases and J dropped 2 bases, with 18 bases sitting between them. The CDR3 contains 17 residues. Germline CDR1 SGHRS, CDR2 YFSETQ. The CDR3 region is CASSLALTWDFTYEQYF. The CDR3 bases are TGCGCCAGCAGCTTGGCCTTGACTTGGGACTTCACCTACGAGCAGTACTTC.

The chain couples TRBV5-1 to TRBJ2-5; D is uncertain. CDR1 SGHRS and CDR2 YFSETQ come from the germline V gene. Trimming shortened V by 2 bases and J by 1 base, and 6 bases separated the two germline ends. This CDR3 comprises 13 residues. The CDR3 loop is CASSFIPQETQYF. CDR3 nucleotides: TGCGCCAGCAGCTTTATCCCCCAAGAGACCCAGTACTTC. Variable domain in full (rest from reference TRBV5-1 and TRBJ2-5): KAGVTQTPRYLIKTRGQQVTLSCSPISGHRSVSWYQQTPGQGLQFLFEYFSETQRNKGNFPGRFSGRQFSNSRSEMNVSTLELGDSALYLCASSFIPQETQYFGPGTRLLVL.

Remarks on this clonotype: A much larger clonotype is one base distant, so this may be a read error. V gene TRBV6-2 or TRBV6-3 combines with J gene TRBJ2-7; a weak D match, TRBD2 (6 bases). V lost 0 bases and J lost 7, with 16 bases in between. CDR1 is MNHEY, CDR2 SVGEGT, per germline. This CDR3 is built from 15 residues. This CDR3 reads CASSYSRLVYNEQYF. As DNA, the CDR3 is TGTGCCAGCAGTTACTCGAGACTAGTCTACAATGAGCAGTACTTC.

This sequence joins TRBV12-3 or TRBV12-4 and TRBJ2-7, with 12 bases identical to TRBD2. Trimming removed 4 bases from V and 5 bases from J; junction bases left unmatched: 6. The CDR3 is made up of 15 amino acids. The chain's CDR3 is CASSSSGRAGDEQYF. The DNA of the CDR3 is TGTGCCAGCAGTTCTAGCGGGAGGGCCGGAGACGAGCAGTACTTC.

In this sample, this clonotype turned up a few times. The chain joins TRBV7-9 to TRBJ2-7, with D maybe TRBD2 (5 bases). The V and J ends lost 4 bases and 3 bases respectively, with 19 bases between them. This CDR3 region has 16 residues. Germline V gene sequence: CDR1 SEHNR, CDR2 FQNEAQ (reference sequence). DNA for the CDR3: TGTGCCAGCAGCTCATTGACACCCTCGGCGGGCTACGAGCAGTACTTC. Its protein product is CASSSLTPSAGYEQYF.

This clonotype was recorded a few times. This rearrangement joins TRBV20-1 to TRBJ1-1; D is ambiguous. Deletions cut 1 base from V and 1 base from J, with 4 bases between. From germline, CDR1 is DFQATT and CDR2 SNEGSKA (reference sequence). CDR3 length equals 12 residues. The CDR3, as DNA: TGCAGTGCTAGAGCGGGGAACACTGAAGCTTTCTTT. Amino acids: CSARAGNTEAFF.

In this sample, this clonotype turned up a few times. This rearrangement joins TRBV3-1 to TRBJ1-2; TRBD1 aligns across 7 bases. V lost 0 bases and J lost 6; bases outside the gene matches: 10. The CDR3 runs 16 residues. Germline V gene sequence: CDR1 LGHDT, CDR2 YNNKEL (reference sequence). In DNA, the CDR3 is TGTGCCAGCAGCCAAGATCAGGGGGGCCCAGCTAATGGCTACACCTTC. It specifies CASSQDQGGPANGYTF.

There are many counts of this clonotype. The chain links TRBV20-1 to TRBJ2-5; 11 bases map to TRBD1. The CDR3 extends over 15 amino acids. Germline V CDR1 and CDR2: DFQATT, SNEGSKA (reference sequence). Trimming removed 6 bases from V and 3 bases from J; junction bases left unmatched: 9. In nucleotides, the CDR3 is TGCAGTGCCGCACACCGGGACAGGGGGGAAGAGACCCAGTACTTC. Translation: CSAAHRDRGEETQYF.

V is TRBV5-1 and J is TRBJ2-7; 7 nucleotides agree with TRBD1. Looked up from germline, CDR1 is SGHRS and CDR2 is YFSETQ. The V gene end was trimmed by 5 bases and the J gene end by 3 bases; junction bases not matched to a gene: 5. This CDR3 has 13 amino acids. CDR3 protein: CASRMTGLYEQYF. The CDR3 region has the DNA TGCGCCAGCAGAATGACAGGGCTCTACGAGCAGTACTTC.

This clonotype appeared once. A much larger clonotype is one base distant, so this may be a read error. The chain combines TRBV10-1 with TRBJ2-1, with TRBD2 identical over 9 bases. This CDR3 is 14 amino acids long. Trimming at V came to 4 bases and at J to 13 bases, leaving 11 bases not matched to a gene. Germline CDR1 reads WNHNN; CDR2 reads SYGVQD (reference sequence). As DNA, the CDR3 is TGCGCCAGCAGTGGAACGGTAGCGGGGGAGACCCAGTTCTTC. As protein: CASSGTVAGETQFF.

This clonotype appeared a few times. This sequence joins TRBV5-1 and TRBJ2-5; 7 bases align to TRBD1. Germline CDR1 SGHRS, CDR2 YFSETQ. V gave up 4 bases and J gave up 4 bases; unmatched junction bases: 4. This CDR3 spans 13 amino acids. CDR3 amino acids: CASSTGQPETQYF. Here the CDR3 DNA reads TGCGCCAGCAGCACGGGACAGCCAGAGACCCAGTACTTC.

Worth noting for this clonotype: The conserved final phenylalanine or tryptophan is absent from the CDR3, which likely points to a read error. This chain links TRBV11-2 with TRBJ2-1; 11 bases are a match to TRBD2. The germline V gene encodes CDR1 SGHAT and CDR2 FQNNGV. The CDR3 is made up of 16 amino acids. CDR3 loop: CASEALAGGRGNGQFC. The DNA for the CDR3 is TGCGCCAGCGAGGCCCTAGCGGGGGGCCGAGGCAATGGGCAGTTCTGC.

In its sample, this clonotype was seen a few times. The chain carries TRBV20-1 and TRBJ1-1, with 8 nucleotides matching TRBD1. CDR1 DFQATT and CDR2 SNEGSKA come from the germline V gene (reference sequence). The CDR3 sequence is 14 residues long. After removal of 0 bases from V and 4 bases from J, the junction contained 4 bases not matched to a gene. For the CDR3, the DNA is TGCAGTGCTAGAGAGCCCGGACAGGGCACTGAAGCTTTCTTT. It translates to CSAREPGQGTEAFF.

The J gene is TRBJ2-2, the V gene TRBV15; D is undetermined. The length of the CDR3 is 14 residues. The germline CDR1 and CDR2 sequences are LNHNV and YYDKDF (reference sequence). The germline V and J ends were trimmed by 4 bases and 4 bases, with 10 bases remaining between them. CDR3 nucleotides: TGTGCCACCAGCATACACCCGCTCACCGGGGAGCTGTTTTTT. Translating it yields CATSIHPLTGELFF.

There are many counts of this clonotype. The gene calls are TRBV7-3 and TRBJ2-1; 8 bases match TRBD1. CDR1 SGHTA and CDR2 FQGTGA come from the germline V gene. CDR3 length: 14 residues. The V segment lost 5 bases and the J segment 7 bases; nucleotides outside the gene matches: 7. The CDR3, as DNA: TGTGCCAGCAGCCCCGGACAGGGTTTTAATGAGCAGTTCTTC. Translation: CASSPGQGFNEQFF.